Following are 11 T cell receptor beta chains from one sample sequenced in a study of blood T cell repertoires in COVID-19. The method was immunoSEQ multiplex PCR; TCRdb's version includes in-frame clones alone and lacks a portion of them. The data show around 200,000 clones, with roughly four fifths seen just once and about 2.7% held by the top ten. The material sequenced was peripheral blood. The receptors were gathered from a human donor with acute or convalescent COVID-19. The donor label of this sample is uncertain.

This chain uses TRBV6-2 or TRBV6-3 with TRBJ2-3; D is unclear. Germline V gene sequence: CDR1 MNHEY, CDR2 SVGEGT. The CDR3 runs to 11 residues. V was pared by 6 bases and J by 3 bases, with 4 bases between. The CDR3 here is CASSSTDTQYF. The DNA of the CDR3 is TGTGCCAGCAGCTCAACAGATACGCAGTATTTT.

The chain uses TRBV5-5 and TRBJ2-7; 7 bases agree with TRBD1. Germline V CDR1 and CDR2: SGHKS, YYEKEE (reference sequence). CDR3 size: 15 residues. V shed 2 bases, J shed 2 bases, and the junction held 7 bases outside the gene matches. The chain's CDR3 is CASSFGTADTYEQYF. In nucleotides, the CDR3 is TGTGCCAGCAGCTTCGGGACAGCCGATACCTACGAGCAGTACTTC.

The CDR3 DNA reads TGTGCCAGCAGCTCTCAGTCTAGCGGGGGGGCCAGAGAGACCCAGTACTTC. This sequence encodes CASSSQSSGGARETQYF. The gene calls are TRBV5-6 and TRBJ2-5; 12 nucleotides agree with TRBD2. CDR1 and CDR2 (germline): SGHDT, YYEEEE. Trimming at V came to 3 bases and at J to 4 bases, leaving 10 bases not matched to a gene. The CDR3 length is 17 residues.

This clone turned up a few times. The chain is built from TRBV6-5 and TRBJ2-7, with a possible D match to TRBD1 (5 bases). Trimming shortened V by 10 bases and J by 2 bases, and 9 bases separated the two germline ends. Germline-derived CDR1 and CDR2 are MNHEY and SVGAGI. This CDR3 spans 11 amino acids. This CDR3 is CATDSPYEQYF. CDR3 DNA sequence: TGTGCCACCGACAGTCCCTACGAGCAGTACTTC.

J is TRBJ2-7 and V is TRBV5-4, with TRBD2 as a possible D gene (5 bases). This CDR3 has 16 amino acids. Germline lookup yields CDR1 SGHNT and CDR2 YYREEE (reference sequence). Trimming removed 0 bases at V and 3 bases at J, with 16 bases between. The CDR3, as DNA: TGTGCCAGCAGCTTGGACGGAGGTCGCGGGTTCTACGAGCAGTACTTC. As protein: CASSLDGGRGFYEQYF. Drawing the rest from reference TRBV5-4 and TRBJ2-7, the complete variable domain is ETGVTQSPTHLIKTRGQQVTLRCSSQSGHNTVSWYQQALGQGPQFIFQYYREEENGRGNFPPRFSGLQFPNYSSELNVNALELDDSALYLCASSLDGGRGFYEQYFGPGTRLTVT.

This chain joins TRBV12-3 or TRBV12-4 and TRBJ1-2; D perhaps matches TRBD1 (5 bases). The CDR3 spans 13 residues. The V end was cut by 1 base, the J end by 5 bases, with 8 bases between. The CDR3 reads CASSLVGGYGYTF. For the CDR3, the DNA is TGTGCCAGCAGTTTAGTGGGGGGGTATGGCTACACCTTC.

This chain joins TRBV7-8 and TRBJ2-4, with 13 positions matching TRBD2. The length of the CDR3 is 16 residues. Unmatched junction bases numbered 9, after V lost 5 bases and J lost 8 bases. Germline V gives CDR1 SGHVS, CDR2 FQNEAQ. The CDR3 is CASSQLAGGPVYIQYF. CDR3 coding DNA: TGTGCCAGCAGCCAACTAGCGGGAGGGCCGGTGTACATTCAGTACTTC.

V is TRBV11-3 and J is TRBJ2-1; 11 nucleotides align to TRBD2. J lost 10 bases, V lost 3 bases, and 8 bases had no gene match. Germline CDR1 and CDR2: SGHNT and YENEEA. This CDR3 comprises 15 residues. The DNA of the CDR3 is TGTGCCAGCAGCTTTGGGACTAGCGGTCCCCGGGAGCAGTTCTTC. Its translation: CASSFGTSGPREQFF.

CDR3 sequence (DNA): TGTGCCAGCAGCTTAGCCGTGGGGACAGGGGCCCTCTCCTATGGCTACACCTTC. As protein: CASSLAVGTGALSYGYTF. The chain uses TRBV7-9 and TRBJ1-2; 10 nucleotides match TRBD1. CDR3 length equals 18 residues. Germline V gene lookup returns CDR1 SEHNR and CDR2 FQNEAQ (reference sequence). V was clipped by 0 bases and J by 4 bases; unmatched bases: 11.

The V call is TRBV5-4, the J call TRBJ2-5, with TRBD2 identical over 8 bases. The V segment lost 3 bases and the J segment 5 bases; nucleotides outside the gene matches: 12. CDR1 is SGHNT, CDR2 YYREEE, per germline (reference sequence). This CDR3 contains 16 residues. CDR3 DNA: TGTGCCAGCAGCTCAGGTAGCGGGAAACAGGATGAGACCCAGTACTTC. Translating it yields CASSSGSGKQDETQYF.

This sequence joins TRBV11-2 and TRBJ2-7; 10 positions match TRBD1. The germline CDR1 and CDR2 sequences are SGHAT and FQNNGV. The CDR3 runs 14 residues. V lost 5 bases, J lost 5 bases, and 6 bases stayed unmatched. Here the CDR3 reads CASSPGTGANEQYF. CDR3 sequence (DNA): TGTGCCAGCAGCCCCGGGACAGGGGCTAACGAGCAGTACTTC.